A selection of T cell receptor beta chains follows, all from one sample in a study of chemoradiotherapy in HPV16-positive cancers. TCRdb's table, derived via immunoSEQ multiplex PCR, lists solely in-frame clones and lacks some. Here the sample spans some 12,000 clones, roughly four fifths being singletons. Sampling was carried out from a patient who underwent chemoradiotherapy. These TCRs come from a human donor with HPV-associated anogenital cancer. Both conserved end residues are part of each CDR3. The D gene is left open where the match is weak. Size tells how often a clone was seen (once, few, many) or the class of an expanded clone, and some rows leave it out.

cdr3_aa: CASSPGTGSSSNHYEQYF
cdr3_nt: TGTGCCAGCAGCCCTGGGACAGGGTCTTCGTCGAACCACTACGAGCAGTACTTC
v_call: TRBV5-4
d_call: TRBD1
clone_size: NA
j_call: TRBJ2-7

cdr3_aa: CASSPMSDRGFLDYGYTF
cdr3_nt: TGTGCCAGCTCACCAATGTCGGACAGGGGGTTTCTCGACTATGGCTACACCTTC
v_call: TRBV18
d_call: TRBD1
clone_size: NA
j_call: TRBJ1-2

cdr3_aa: CASSLPGQEQYF
cdr3_nt: TGTGCCAGCAGCTTACCGGGACAGGAGCAGTACTTC
v_call: TRBV7-6
d_call: TRBD1
clone_size: NA
j_call: TRBJ2-7

cdr3_aa: CAISPQDSYEQYF
cdr3_nt: TGTGCCATCAGCCCACAGGACAGCTACGAGCAGTACTTC
v_call: TRBV10-3
d_call: NA
clone_size: NA
j_call: TRBJ2-7

cdr3_aa: CASSLGQMETQYF
cdr3_nt: TGTGCCAGCAGCTTAGGCCAAATGGAGACCCAGTACTTC
v_call: TRBV7-9
d_call: NA
clone_size: NA
j_call: TRBJ2-5

cdr3_aa: CASRIDSDEKLFF
cdr3_nt: TGTGCCAGTAGGATAGACTCGGATGAAAAACTGTTTTTT
v_call: TRBV19
d_call: NA
clone_size: NA
j_call: TRBJ1-4

cdr3_aa: CASRGQDRGDSEQFF
cdr3_nt: TGTGCCAGCAGGGGACAAGACAGGGGGGATTCTGAGCAGTTCTTC
v_call: TRBV6-6
d_call: TRBD1
clone_size: once
j_call: TRBJ2-1

cdr3_aa: CASSTSGTGFILPLHF
cdr3_nt: TGTGCCAGTAGTACTTCCGGGACAGGGTTTATCCTCCCCCTCCACTTT
v_call: TRBV19
d_call: TRBD1
clone_size: once
j_call: TRBJ1-6

cdr3_aa: CAISESSGGQGSGSEQFF
cdr3_nt: TGTGCCATCAGTGAGTCCAGCGGGGGGCAAGGGTCGGGGTCTGAGCAGTTCTTC
v_call: TRBV10-3
d_call: TRBD2
clone_size: NA
j_call: TRBJ2-1

cdr3_aa: CASSDPPGRDTGELFF
cdr3_nt: TGTGCCAGCAGCGACCCCCCGGGACGGGACACCGGGGAGCTGTTTTTT
v_call: TRBV5-5
d_call: NA
clone_size: NA
j_call: TRBJ2-2

cdr3_aa: CATSTGTVSGNTIYF
cdr3_nt: TGTGCCACCAGCACAGGGACAGTCTCTGGAAACACCATATATTTT
v_call: TRBV15
d_call: TRBD1
clone_size: NA
j_call: TRBJ1-3

cdr3_aa: CASSLEGNPYEQYF
cdr3_nt: TGTGCCAGCAGCTTAGAGGGGAACCCCTACGAGCAGTACTTC
v_call: TRBV7-9
d_call: NA
clone_size: NA
j_call: TRBJ2-7

cdr3_aa: CASSPRPETVVSGNTIYF
cdr3_nt: TGTGCCAGCTCACCAAGACCGGAGACAGTCGTCTCTGGAAACACCATATATTTT
v_call: TRBV18
d_call: NA
clone_size: NA
j_call: TRBJ1-3

cdr3_aa: CASSLGDSWTGELFF
cdr3_nt: TGCGCCAGCAGCTTGGGGGACAGTTGGACCGGGGAGCTGTTTTTT
v_call: TRBV5-1
d_call: TRBD1
clone_size: NA
j_call: TRBJ2-2

cdr3_aa: CASSFGTANTGELFF
cdr3_nt: TGCGCCAGCAGTTTTGGGACAGCGAACACCGGGGAGCTGTTTTTT
v_call: TRBV5-1
d_call: TRBD1
clone_size: NA
j_call: TRBJ2-2

cdr3_aa: CASSLTGQGLEKLFF
cdr3_nt: TGTGCCAGCAGCTTGACGGGACAGGGTTTGGAAAAACTGTTTTTT
v_call: TRBV5-5
d_call: TRBD1
clone_size: NA
j_call: TRBJ1-4

cdr3_aa: CASSIRQGTYEQYF
cdr3_nt: TGTGCCAGTAGTATTCGACAGGGGACCTACGAGCAGTACTTC
v_call: TRBV19
d_call: TRBD1
clone_size: NA
j_call: TRBJ2-7

cdr3_aa: CASTSGGTEAFF
cdr3_nt: TGTGCCAGCACATCGGGGGGAACTGAAGCTTTCTTT
v_call: TRBV6-5
d_call: NA
clone_size: NA
j_call: TRBJ1-1

cdr3_aa: CASSPQIPYGYTF
cdr3_nt: TGTGCCAGCAGTCCCCAAATCCCCTATGGCTACACCTTC
v_call: TRBV28
d_call: NA
clone_size: NA
j_call: TRBJ1-2

cdr3_aa: CASSLRQNSPLHF
cdr3_nt: TGTGCCAGCAGCCTCCGACAAAATTCACCCCTCCACTTT
v_call: TRBV7-3
d_call: NA
clone_size: NA
j_call: TRBJ1-6

cdr3_aa: CASSCLDDYEQYF
cdr3_nt: TGTGCCAGCAGCTGCCTCGACGACTACGAGCAGTACTTC
v_call: TRBV21-1
d_call: NA
clone_size: once
j_call: TRBJ2-7

cdr3_aa: CASSVTQETQYF
cdr3_nt: TGTGCCAGCAGCGTAACCCAAGAGACCCAGTACTTC
v_call: TRBV13
d_call: NA
clone_size: NA
j_call: TRBJ2-5

cdr3_aa: CASSSLPGTEAFF
cdr3_nt: TGTGCCAGCAGCTCTCTCCCTGGGACTGAAGCTTTCTTT
v_call: TRBV13
d_call: NA
clone_size: NA
j_call: TRBJ1-1

cdr3_aa: CASSPRDRRLGETQYF
cdr3_nt: TGTGCCAGCAGCCCTCGGGACAGGAGGCTGGGAGAGACCCAGTACTTC
v_call: TRBV14
d_call: TRBD1
clone_size: NA
j_call: TRBJ2-5

cdr3_aa: CASSFSPNSYEQYF
cdr3_nt: TGTGCCAGCAGCTTTTCCCCGAACTCCTACGAGCAGTACTTC
v_call: TRBV11-2
d_call: NA
clone_size: NA
j_call: TRBJ2-7

cdr3_aa: CASSELGYNSPLHF
cdr3_nt: TGTGCCAGCAGTGAATTGGGATATAATTCACCCCTCCACTTT
v_call: TRBV2
d_call: NA
clone_size: NA
j_call: TRBJ1-6

cdr3_aa: CASKATTGGTEAFF
cdr3_nt: TGCGCCAGCAAGGCGACAACAGGGGGCACTGAAGCTTTCTTT
v_call: TRBV4-1
d_call: TRBD1
clone_size: NA
j_call: TRBJ1-1

cdr3_aa: CAWSPTSGPQPQHF
cdr3_nt: TGTGCCTGGAGCCCGACCTCTGGGCCTCAGCCCCAGCATTTT
v_call: TRBV30
d_call: NA
clone_size: NA
j_call: TRBJ1-5

cdr3_aa: CAWSSGRTYGYTF
cdr3_nt: TGTGCCTGGAGTTCCGGGAGGACCTATGGCTACACCTTC
v_call: TRBV30
d_call: NA
clone_size: NA
j_call: TRBJ1-2

cdr3_aa: CASTPGGNYGYTF
cdr3_nt: TGTGCCAGTACACCAGGGGGTAACTATGGCTACACCTTC
v_call: TRBV4-2
d_call: TRBD1
clone_size: few
j_call: TRBJ1-2

cdr3_aa: CASSLSWQATDTQYF
cdr3_nt: TGTGCCAGCAGTTTATCGTGGCAGGCCACAGATACGCAGTATTTT
v_call: TRBV27
d_call: NA
clone_size: NA
j_call: TRBJ2-3

cdr3_aa: CASSSPGRATYEQYF
cdr3_nt: TGTGCCAGCAGTTCACCTGGGCGGGCAACCTACGAGCAGTACTTC
v_call: TRBV27
d_call: NA
clone_size: NA
j_call: TRBJ2-7

cdr3_aa: CASSLAGRSSYNEQFF
cdr3_nt: TGTGCCAGCAGCTTGGCCGGGCGGAGCTCCTACAATGAGCAGTTCTTC
v_call: TRBV5-5
d_call: NA
clone_size: NA
j_call: TRBJ2-1

cdr3_aa: CASAQGSNYGYTF
cdr3_nt: TGTGCCAGTGCCCAGGGGAGCAACTATGGCTACACCTTC
v_call: TRBV5-4
d_call: NA
clone_size: few
j_call: TRBJ1-2

cdr3_aa: CASSPGLASNTGELFF
cdr3_nt: TGTGCCAGCAGCCCTGGACTAGCGAGTAACACCGGGGAGCTGTTTTTT
v_call: TRBV5-4
d_call: TRBD2
clone_size: few
j_call: TRBJ2-2

cdr3_aa: CASSFSGGASDTQYF
cdr3_nt: TGTGCCAGCAGCTTTAGCGGGGGGGCCTCAGATACGCAGTATTTT
v_call: TRBV5-4
d_call: TRBD2
clone_size: few
j_call: TRBJ2-3

cdr3_aa: CASSLEGGSTEAFF
cdr3_nt: TGTGCCAGCAGCTTGGAGGGGGGGTCCACTGAAGCTTTCTTT
v_call: TRBV5-4
d_call: NA
clone_size: NA
j_call: TRBJ1-1

cdr3_aa: CATSNRGRGAYNEQFF
cdr3_nt: TGTGCCACCAGCAACAGGGGACGGGGGGCCTACAATGAGCAGTTCTTC
v_call: TRBV15
d_call: NA
clone_size: NA
j_call: TRBJ2-1

cdr3_aa: CASSFVSGGSYEQYF
cdr3_nt: TGTGCCAGCAGCTTCGTTTCAGGGGGGTCCTACGAGCAGTACTTC
v_call: TRBV5-5
d_call: NA
clone_size: NA
j_call: TRBJ2-7

cdr3_aa: CASSSDRGYEQYF
cdr3_nt: TGTGCCAGCAGCTCGGACAGGGGCTACGAGCAGTACTTC
v_call: TRBV11-2
d_call: TRBD1
clone_size: NA
j_call: TRBJ2-7

cdr3_aa: CASSQDTVATEAFF
cdr3_nt: TGCGCCAGCAGCCAAGATACGGTTGCGACTGAAGCTTTCTTT
v_call: TRBV4-1
d_call: NA
clone_size: NA
j_call: TRBJ1-1